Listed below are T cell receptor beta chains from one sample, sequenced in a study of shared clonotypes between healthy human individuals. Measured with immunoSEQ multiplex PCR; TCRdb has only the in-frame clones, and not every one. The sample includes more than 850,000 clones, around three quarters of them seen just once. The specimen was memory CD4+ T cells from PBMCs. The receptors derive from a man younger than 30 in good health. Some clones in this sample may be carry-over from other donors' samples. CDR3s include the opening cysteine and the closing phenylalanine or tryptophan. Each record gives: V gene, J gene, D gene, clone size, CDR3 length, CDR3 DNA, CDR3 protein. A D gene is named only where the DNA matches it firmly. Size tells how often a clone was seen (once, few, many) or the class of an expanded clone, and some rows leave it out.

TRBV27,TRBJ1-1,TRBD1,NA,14,TGTGCCAGCAGTATGACAGGGATGAACACTGAAGCTTTCTTT,CASSMTGMNTEAFF
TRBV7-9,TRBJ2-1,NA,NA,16,TGTGCCAGCAGCTTAGTTCGGGGGGCGAGGTACAATGAGCAGTTCTTC,CASSLVRGARYNEQFF
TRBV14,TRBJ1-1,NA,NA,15,TGTGCCAGCAGGCCACAGGGCCGGGGGAGCACTGAAGCTTTCTTT,CASRPQGRGSTEAFF
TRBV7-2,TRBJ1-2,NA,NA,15,TGTGCCAGCAGCCCCACGGGGGGCGCTATCTATGGCTACACCTTC,CASSPTGGAIYGYTF
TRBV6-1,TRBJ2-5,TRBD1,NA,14,TGTGCCAGCAAGTGGGACAGGAGTAGGGAGACCCAGTACTTC,CASKWDRSRETQYF
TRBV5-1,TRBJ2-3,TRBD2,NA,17,TGCGCCAGCAGCTTGATACAAAGCGGGATTAGCACAGATACGCAGTATTTT,CASSLIQSGISTDTQYF
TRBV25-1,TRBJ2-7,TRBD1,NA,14,TGTGCCAGCAGTCCGGGACAGGGGATCGACGAGCAGTACTTC,CASSPGQGIDEQYF
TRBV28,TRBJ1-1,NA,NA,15,TGTGCCAGCAGTTCCAACGGGGCGGGGAACACTGAAGCTTTCTTT,CASSSNGAGNTEAFF
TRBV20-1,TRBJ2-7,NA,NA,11,TGCAGTGCTAGGGACAGAAACGAGCAGTACTTC,CSARDRNEQYF
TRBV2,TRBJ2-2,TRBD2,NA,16,TGTGCCAGCAGTACCCCGCCCGGGGGGGGCACCGGGGAGCTGTTTTTT,CASSTPPGGGTGELFF
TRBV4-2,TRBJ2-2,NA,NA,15,TGTGCCAGCAGCCAAGAACCTAGCCCCTCCGGGGAGCTGTTTTTT,CASSQEPSPSGELFF
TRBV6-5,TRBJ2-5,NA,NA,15,TGTGCCAGCAGTTACTCGGTAAAAAGGGCGGAGACCCAGTACTTC,CASSYSVKRAETQYF
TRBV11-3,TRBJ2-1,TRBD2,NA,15,TGTGCCAGCAGCTGGGCGGGAGGGCCCTCTTATGAGCAGTTCTTC,CASSWAGGPSYEQFF
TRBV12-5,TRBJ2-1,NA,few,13,TGTGCTAGTGGTCTGAGCTCCTACAATGAGCAGTTCTTC,CASGLSSYNEQFF
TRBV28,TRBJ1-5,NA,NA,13,TGTGCCAGCAGTCCTTACAGGGACCAGCCCCAGCATTTT,CASSPYRDQPQHF
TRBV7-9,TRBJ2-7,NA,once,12,TGTGCCAACCCGAACAGTAGCTACGAGCAGTACTTC,CANPNSSYEQYF
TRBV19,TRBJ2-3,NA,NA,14,TGTGCCAGTAATTTTGGGCCGGGCACAGATACGCAGTATTTT,CASNFGPGTDTQYF
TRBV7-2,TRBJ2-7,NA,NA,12,TGTGCCAGCAGCTTCCTCTTTGGGGAGCAGTACTTC,CASSFLFGEQYF
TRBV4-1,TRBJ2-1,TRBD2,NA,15,TGCGCCAGCAGCGCGACTAGCGGGAATTACAATGAGCAGTTCTTC,CASSATSGNYNEQFF
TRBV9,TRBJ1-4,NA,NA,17,TGTGCCAGCAGCGTAGCTACGGGGGCGGAATCTAATGAAAAACTGTTTTTT,CASSVATGAESNEKLFF
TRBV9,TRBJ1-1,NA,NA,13,TGTGCCAGCACCCGAACAGGGAGAGGTGAAGCTTTCTTT,CASTRTGRGEAFF
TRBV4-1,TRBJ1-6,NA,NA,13,TGCGCCAGCAGCCAGAGAGAGGGTGCACCCCTCCACTTT,CASSQREGAPLHF
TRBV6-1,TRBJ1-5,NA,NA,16,TGTGCCAGCAGTGAGCTACAGGGACGTAGCAATCAGCCCCAGCATTTT,CASSELQGRSNQPQHF